Presented here are 9 T cell receptor beta chains from one specimen sequenced in a study of T cell repertoires in cytomegalovirus infection. The antigens for these receptors are not known. One entry per CDR3 protein, called by TCRdb with MiXCR from the reads. The sample has more than 300,000 distinct CDR3 sequences, roughly a third seen once. Sequenced here: cultured PBMCs, sampled from culture after CMV antigen stimulation. These receptors originate from a human donor in good health (CMV status not recorded). Some clones in this sample may be carry-over from other donors' samples.

The sample holds a few counts of this clonotype. The V gene is TRBV7-9, the J gene TRBJ1-2; 8 nucleotides match TRBD1. In germline, CDR1 is SEHNR, CDR2 FQNEAQ (reference sequence). This CDR3 comprises 14 residues. With 10 bases clipped from V and 5 bases from J, the junction kept 12 bases outside the gene matches. CDR3 sequence (DNA): TGTGCCACACGGACAGGGAATGATAGATATGGCTACACCTTC. Translating it yields CATRTGNDRYGYTF.

The chain uses TRBV4-1 and TRBJ2-7, with D unresolved. Trimming took 6 bases from V and 1 from J, leaving 10 bases between them. Germline loops: CDR1 MGHRA, CDR2 YSYEKL. The CDR3 length is 13 residues. CDR3 protein: CASSRLDSYEQYF. The CDR3 nucleotides are TGCGCCAGCAGTCGTCTAGATTCCTACGAGCAGTACTTC.

The chain couples TRBV2 to TRBJ1-6; D is ambiguous. There are 16 residues in the CDR3. The V end was cut by 0 bases, the J end by 3 bases, with 9 bases between. Germline V CDR1 and CDR2: SNHLY, FYNNEI. CDR3 nucleotide sequence: TGTGCCAGCAGTGAAGCGGACTGGAGCTATAATTCACCCCTCCACTTT. Its protein product is CASSEADWSYNSPLHF.

The chain carries TRBV6-5 and TRBJ2-7; TRBD1 matches 10 bases. This CDR3 has 13 amino acids. Germline CDR1 and CDR2: MNHEY and SVGAGI. V gave up 5 bases and J gave up 7 bases; unmatched junction bases: 5. CDR3 residues: CASSHGQGGEQYF. Here the CDR3 DNA reads TGTGCCAGCAGTCACGGACAGGGGGGAGAGCAGTACTTC.

Only a few counts were recorded for this clonotype. The V gene is TRBV20-1, the J gene TRBJ1-4; TRBD1 is a possible D gene (6 bases). This CDR3 is built from 15 residues. Trimming took off 6 bases at V and 4 bases at J, with 18 bases between the two ends. CDR1 and CDR2 (germline): DFQATT, SNEGSKA (reference sequence). The CDR3 DNA reads TGCAGTGCCCCCGGACCGACAGGCCTTAATGAAAAACTGTTTTTT. It yields the protein CSAPGPTGLNEKLFF.

This clonotype was recorded a few times. The V gene is TRBV7-2, the J gene TRBJ1-2, with 7 bases fitting TRBD1. The CDR3 totals 14 residues. Trimming took 6 bases from V and 2 from J; bases not matched to a gene: 6. The germline gives CDR1 SGHTA, CDR2 FQGNSA. As DNA, the CDR3 is TGTGCCAGCAGTTTTCAACAGGGGAACTATGGCTACACCTTC. Its translation: CASSFQQGNYGYTF.

V gene TRBV7-9 combines with J gene TRBJ1-5; no firm D call. The CDR3 runs 15 residues. Looked up from germline, CDR1 is SEHNR and CDR2 is FQNEAQ (reference sequence). V was shortened by 5 bases and J by 7 bases, with 18 bases between the two germline ends. The CDR3 region is CASSHSPGPKQPQHF. The CDR3 DNA sequence: TGTGCCAGCAGCCACTCCCCGGGCCCGAAACAGCCCCAGCATTTT.

This clonotype occurred a few times. This chain uses TRBV7-6 with TRBJ2-1, with 8 bases lining up with TRBD2. The V segment lost 5 bases and the J segment 6 bases; nucleotides outside the gene matches: 9. Germline CDR1 is SGHVS and CDR2 is FNYEAQ. This CDR3 is 15 amino acids long. The CDR3 bases are TGTGCCAGCAGCCCTCATCTAGCGGGCCTCAATGAGCAGTTCTTC. It translates to CASSPHLAGLNEQFF.

In its sample, this clonotype was seen many times. The CDR3 loop reads CASSLGGLAGGLRPSTDTQYF. CDR3 DNA sequence: TGTGCCAGCAGCTTAGGGGGTCTAGCGGGAGGATTACGACCTAGCACAGATACGCAGTATTTT. V is TRBV7-2 and J is TRBJ2-3; 11 bases are a match to TRBD2. Germline V CDR1 and CDR2: SGHTA, FQGNSA. With V trimmed by 1 base and J by 0 bases, 15 bases remained unmatched. The CDR3 runs to 21 residues.